This TCR beta chain was recorded in a study of immune cell composition in non-small cell lung cancer. Study conclusions and caveats: No significant correlation existed between pack-years smoked and tumour clonality.

Clones were read by immunoSEQ multiplex PCR, and TCRdb kept only the in-frame ones, dropping some. Of 13,000 or so clones detected, over 65% appear once; the ten largest clones hold roughly an eighth. Template was genomic DNA from frozen, unsorted single-cell suspensions. Note on this clone: Its specificity is not known.

V was pared by 3 bases and J by 2 bases, with 11 bases of the junction left unmatched. Germline V gene lookup returns CDR1 SGDLS and CDR2 YYNGEE. This CDR3 comprises 17 residues. This rearrangement joins TRBV9 to TRBJ1-3; TRBD1 aligns across 7 bases. The TCR comes from a human donor with non-small cell lung cancer. The sequencing sample was made of lung tumor tissue. The CDR3 is CASSEQPGQRTGNTIYF. The CDR3, as DNA: TGTGCCAGCAGCGAACAACCGGGACAGCGAACTGGAAACACCATATATTTT.